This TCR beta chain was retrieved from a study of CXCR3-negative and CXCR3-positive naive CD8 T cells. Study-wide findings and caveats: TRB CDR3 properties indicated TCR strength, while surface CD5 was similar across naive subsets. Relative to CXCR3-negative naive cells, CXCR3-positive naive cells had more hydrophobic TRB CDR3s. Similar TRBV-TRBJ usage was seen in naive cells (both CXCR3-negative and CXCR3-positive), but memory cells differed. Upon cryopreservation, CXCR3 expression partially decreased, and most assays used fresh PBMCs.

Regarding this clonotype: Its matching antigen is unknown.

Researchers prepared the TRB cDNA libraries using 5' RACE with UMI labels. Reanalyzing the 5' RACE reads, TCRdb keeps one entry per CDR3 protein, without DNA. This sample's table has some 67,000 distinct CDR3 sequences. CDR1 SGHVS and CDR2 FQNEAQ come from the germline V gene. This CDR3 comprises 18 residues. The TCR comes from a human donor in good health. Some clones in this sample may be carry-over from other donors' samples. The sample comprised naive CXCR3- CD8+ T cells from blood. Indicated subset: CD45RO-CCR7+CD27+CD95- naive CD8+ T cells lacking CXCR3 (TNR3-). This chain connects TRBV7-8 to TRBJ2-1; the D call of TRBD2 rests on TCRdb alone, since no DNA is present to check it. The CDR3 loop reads CASSTTLAGGLESDEQFF.